These 19 T cell receptor beta chains originate from one sample sequenced in a study of human thymus T cells. Generated by immunoSEQ multiplex PCR, the TCRdb table keeps only in-frame clones and is missing some. This table holds under 70,000 clones, 90% to 95% found once. The sequenced sample consisted of blood. The receptor set was obtained from a boy in the first two years of life with a congenital heart defect but otherwise immunologically healthy.

The chain combines TRBV5-1 with TRBJ2-5; D call uncertain. V was cut by 1 base and J by 3 bases, with 16 bases left in between. The CDR3 runs 16 residues. Germline V gives CDR1 SGHRS, CDR2 YFSETQ. The CDR3 DNA sequence: TGCGCCAGCAGCTTGAATGGGATGGGGTATGAAGAGACCCAGTACTTC. This codes for CASSLNGMGYEETQYF.

The V and J genes are TRBV11-2 and TRBJ2-2, with unresolved D. V gave up 6 bases and J gave up 8 bases, with 7 bases separating them. The CDR3 is 11 amino acids. Germline V gene data show CDR1 as SGHAT and CDR2 as FQNNGV. CDR3 amino acids: CASRASGELFF. The CDR3 bases are TGTGCCAGCAGGGCGAGTGGGGAGCTGTTTTTT.

V is TRBV9 and J is TRBJ2-2; D is undetermined. Trimming cost V 2 bases and J 2 bases, with 4 bases left between them. Germline V gene lookup returns CDR1 SGDLS and CDR2 YYNGEE. The CDR3 runs 13 residues. The CDR3: CASSVSNTGELFF. CDR3 nucleotides: TGTGCCAGCAGCGTTAGTAACACCGGGGAGCTGTTTTTT. Together with reference TRBV9 and TRBJ2-2, the CDR3 gives the full variable domain: DSGVTQTPKHLITATGQRVTLRCSPRSGDLSVYWYQQSLDQGLQFLIQYYNGEERAKGNILERFSAQQFPDLHSELNLSSLELGDSALYFCASSVSNTGELFFGEGSRLTVL.

The chain uses TRBV5-6 and TRBJ2-3; the match to TRBD2 covers 8 bases. CDR1 SGHDT and CDR2 YYEEEE come from the germline V gene. V shed 2 bases and J 2 bases; nucleotides not matched to a gene: 1. CDR3 length equals 14 residues. Here the CDR3 reads CASSLAGVTDTQYF. CDR3 in DNA: TGTGCCAGCAGCTTAGCGGGGGTCACAGATACGCAGTATTTT.

The chain has TRBV2 and TRBJ2-3; TRBD1 matches at 10 bases. This CDR3 is built from 12 residues. Unmatched junction bases numbered 6, after V lost 6 bases and J lost 12 bases. Germline V gene sequence: CDR1 SNHLY, CDR2 FYNNEI. Here the CDR3 DNA reads TGTGCCAGCAGGACAGGGGGCGCGAATCAGTATTTT. It yields the protein CASRTGGANQYF.

This chain links TRBV27 with TRBJ2-7; 15 bases line up with TRBD2. Germline lookup yields CDR1 MNHEY and CDR2 SMNVEV (reference sequence). The junction had 7 bases not matched to a gene; V was cut back by 4 bases and J by 3 bases. The length of the CDR3 is 17 residues. This CDR3 reads CASSYGTSGGFGYEQYF. The CDR3 DNA follows: TGTGCCAGCAGTTATGGGACTAGCGGGGGGTTCGGCTACGAGCAGTACTTC.

The chain uses TRBV7-2 and TRBJ2-1; 9 bases match TRBD1. The CDR3 runs 17 residues. CDR1 and CDR2 (germline): SGHTA, FQGNSA. Trimming removed 5 bases from V and 3 bases from J; junction bases left unmatched: 11. The CDR3 spells CASSPIGGTGYYNEQFF. Written as DNA, the CDR3 is TGTGCCAGCAGCCCAATAGGGGGGACAGGGTACTACAATGAGCAGTTCTTC. Full variable domain (missing parts from reference TRBV7-2 and TRBJ2-1): GAGVSQSPSNKVTEKGKDVELRCDPISGHTALYWYRQSLGQGLEFLIYFQGNSAPDKSGLPSDRFSAERTGGSVSTLTIQRTQQEDSAVYLCASSPIGGTGYYNEQFFGPGTRLTVL.

V and J are TRBV7-2 and TRBJ1-2; TRBD1 is a possible D gene (6 bases). The V and J ends lost 1 base and 8 bases respectively, with 11 bases between them. CDR3 length equals 13 residues. Germline CDR1 SGHTA, CDR2 FQGNSA. The CDR3 DNA follows: TGTGCCAGCAGCTTAGAGATACAGGGAGGCTACACCTTC. It translates to CASSLEIQGGYTF.

The chain recombines TRBV11-3 with TRBJ1-5; D call uncertain. The CDR3 runs 12 residues. Germline V gene lookup returns CDR1 SGHNT and CDR2 YENEEA. The V end was cut by 4 bases, the J end by 10 bases, with 11 bases between. CDR3 nucleotide sequence: TGTGCCAGCAGCTATACATCAGGTCCCCAGCATTTT. It yields the protein CASSYTSGPQHF.

About this clone itself: An end of the junction differs from the germline gene, which may be a read error. The chain has TRBV19 and TRBJ1-2; 8 nucleotides line up with TRBD1. CDR1 is LNHDA and CDR2 is SQIVND in the germline V gene (reference sequence). This CDR3 contains 15 residues. CDR3 residues: CASTWSRDRFYGYTF. The DNA for the CDR3 is TGTGCTAGTACCTGGTCCCGGGACAGGTTCTATGGCTACACCTTC.

The chain combines TRBV7-2 with TRBJ1-2; maybe TRBD1 (5 bases). The V gene's germline CDR1 is SGHTA and CDR2 FQGNSA. The germline V and J ends were trimmed by 4 bases and 8 bases, with 14 bases remaining between them. This CDR3 is 13 amino acids long. CDR3 protein: CASSSPGAGGYTF. CDR3 nucleotides: TGTGCCAGCAGCTCCCCCGGGGCAGGGGGCTACACCTTC.

This clone was recorded once. The rearrangement links TRBV6-4 to TRBJ1-5; D is perhaps TRBD1 (5 bases). The CDR3 loop spans 17 amino acids. The germline V gene encodes CDR1 MRHNA and CDR2 SNTAGT. V shed 2 bases and J shed 5 bases, with 19 bases lying between them. The CDR3 sequence: CASSDPTLGQRDQPQHF. CDR3 nucleotide sequence: TGTGCCAGCAGTGACCCGACTTTGGGGCAAAGAGATCAGCCCCAGCATTTT.

The chain employs TRBV19 and TRBJ1-4; perhaps TRBD1 as D (5 bases). CDR1 and CDR2 from the germline V gene are LNHDA and SQIVND (reference sequence). The CDR3 has 15 residues. The V end was cut by 6 bases, the J end by 8 bases, with 19 bases between. CDR3 DNA: TGTGCCAGTAGCGGAACAGGAAAGCGGTGGGAAAAACTGTTTTTT. Encoded protein: CASSGTGKRWEKLFF. The full variable domain, its missing parts supplied by reference TRBV19 and TRBJ1-4, is DGGITQSPKYLFRKEGQNVTLSCEQNLNHDAMYWYRQDPGQGLRLIYYSQIVNDFQKGDIAEGYSVSREKKESFPLTVTSAQKNPTAFYLCASSGTGKRWEKLFFGSGTQLSVL.

CDR3 in DNA: TGTGCCAGCAGCTCGTGGAGGGGGCAGAAAAATGAAAAACTGTTTTTT. Amino acids: CASSSWRGQKNEKLFF. The V gene is TRBV7-9, the J gene TRBJ1-4; 7 bases are a match to TRBD1. Germline V gene data show CDR1 as SEHNR and CDR2 as FQNEAQ (reference sequence). Unmatched junction bases numbered 10, after V lost 4 bases and J lost 5 bases. The CDR3 runs to 16 residues.

The chain has TRBV5-1 and TRBJ2-7; 11 bases align to TRBD2. V lost 1 base, J lost 3 bases, and 6 bases stayed unmatched. The CDR3 runs to 16 residues. Germline CDR1 is SGHRS and CDR2 is YFSETQ. CDR3 in amino acids: CASSLYTSGSRYEQYF. CDR3 sequence (DNA): TGCGCCAGCAGCTTGTATACTAGCGGGAGCCGCTACGAGCAGTACTTC.

V and J are TRBV11-3 and TRBJ2-2, with D perhaps matching TRBD1 or TRBD2 (5 bases each). In germline, CDR1 is SGHNT, CDR2 YENEEA. V was clipped by 5 bases and J by 0 bases, with 13 bases between them. The CDR3 is 16 residues long. CDR3 loop: CASSRKGRTNTGELFF. The CDR3 coding sequence is TGTGCCAGCAGCCGCAAGGGACGGACGAACACCGGGGAGCTGTTTTTT.

The table lists this clone with a count of one. This rearrangement joins TRBV5-1 to TRBJ2-2; 10 bases line up with TRBD1. Germline V CDR1 and CDR2: SGHRS, YFSETQ. The V segment lost 9 bases and the J segment 0 bases; nucleotides outside the gene matches: 11. CDR3 length: 17 residues. CDR3 DNA sequence: TGCGCCACCTCCGGGACAGGGGCGCCCCCGAACACCGGGGAGCTGTTTTTT. As protein: CATSGTGAPPNTGELFF.

The V call is TRBV5-8, the J call TRBJ1-4; D may be TRBD1 (6 bases). The CDR3 extends over 17 amino acids. V was trimmed by 1 base and J by 4 bases, leaving 17 bases between them. In germline, CDR1 is SGHTS, CDR2 YDEGEE. The CDR3 DNA is TGTGCCAGCAGCTTGTATTGGGACACCCTCCATAATGAAAAACTGTTTTTT. As protein: CASSLYWDTLHNEKLFF.

About this clone: This CDR3 is also generated by other DNA sequences in the sample. The chain employs TRBV6-1 and TRBJ1-1; D might be TRBD1 (5 bases). Between the trimmed V and J ends, which lost 3 bases and 1 base, there was a span of 6 bases. CDR3 length: 13 residues. CDR1 is MNHNS and CDR2 is SASEGT in the germline V gene. CDR3 nucleotide sequence: TGTGCCAGCAGTGAGACAGCGAACACTGAAGCTTTCTTT. It yields the protein CASSETANTEAFF.